This entry describes one T cell receptor (beta chain). The antigen is unknown. The germline CDR1 and CDR2 sequences are MNHEY and SVGAGI. CDR3 length: 14 residues. With 5 bases removed from V and 1 base from J, the gap between germline ends came to 11 bases. Measured with immunoSEQ multiplex PCR; TCRdb has only the in-frame clones, and not every one. The sample includes tens of thousands of clones, 75% to 85% of them seen just once. This record comes from a study of vaccination effects on CD4 cells after COVID-19. Study observations and caveats: Clones induced by infection and by vaccine showed marked clonal contraction late after vaccination.

Ahead of sequencing, the ViraFEST assay grew antigen-specific CD4+ T cells using viral peptide pools. Following culture for approximately 11 days, CD4+ T cells were isolated. Vaccine recipients lacked prior SARS-CoV-2 infection and had negative nucleocapsid antibodies. Peptides at 10 ug/ml and IL-2 at 10 IU/ml were added to two million PBMC per well. IL-2 medium supplanted half the medium on days 3 and 7. The source was CD4+ T cells from PBMCs cultured with SARS-CoV-2 spike peptides, collected before COVID-19 vaccination. This sequence originates from a human donor who received a COVID-19 vaccine. The genes are TRBV6-5 and TRBJ2-5; D possibly uses TRBD1 or TRBD2 (5 bases each). The CDR3 DNA follows: TGTGCCAGCAGTCAGGGACGGCTCCAAGAGACCCAGTACTTC. Translated, it gives CASSQGRLQETQYF.